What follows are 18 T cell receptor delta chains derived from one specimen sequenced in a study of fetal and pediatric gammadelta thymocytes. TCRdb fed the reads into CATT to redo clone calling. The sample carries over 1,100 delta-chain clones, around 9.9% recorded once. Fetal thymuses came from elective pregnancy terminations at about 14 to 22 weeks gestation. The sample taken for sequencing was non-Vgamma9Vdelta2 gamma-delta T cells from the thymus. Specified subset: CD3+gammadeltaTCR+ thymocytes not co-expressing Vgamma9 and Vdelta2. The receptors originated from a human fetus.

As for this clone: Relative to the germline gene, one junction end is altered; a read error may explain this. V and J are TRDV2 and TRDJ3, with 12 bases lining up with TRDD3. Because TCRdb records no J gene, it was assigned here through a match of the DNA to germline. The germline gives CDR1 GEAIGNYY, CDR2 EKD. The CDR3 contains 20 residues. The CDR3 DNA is TGTGCCTGTGACACAAGTACTGGGGGATACAGATCCTGGGACACCCAACAGATGTTTTTC. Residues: CACDTSTGGYRSWDTQQMFF.

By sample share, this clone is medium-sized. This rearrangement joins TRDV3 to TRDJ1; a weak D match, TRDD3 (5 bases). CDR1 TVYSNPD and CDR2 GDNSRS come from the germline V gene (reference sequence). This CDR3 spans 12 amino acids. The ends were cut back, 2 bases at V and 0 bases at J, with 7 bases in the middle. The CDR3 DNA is TGTGCCTTTGTACTGGACACCGATAAACTCATCTTT. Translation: CAFVLDTDKLIF.

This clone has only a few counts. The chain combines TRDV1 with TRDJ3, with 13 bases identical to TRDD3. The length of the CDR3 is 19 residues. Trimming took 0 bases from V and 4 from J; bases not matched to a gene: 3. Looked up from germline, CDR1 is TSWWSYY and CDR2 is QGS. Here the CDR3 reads CALGELLGDTIWDTRQMFF. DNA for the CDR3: TGTGCTCTTGGGGAACTACTGGGGGATACGATATGGGACACCCGACAGATGTTTTTC.

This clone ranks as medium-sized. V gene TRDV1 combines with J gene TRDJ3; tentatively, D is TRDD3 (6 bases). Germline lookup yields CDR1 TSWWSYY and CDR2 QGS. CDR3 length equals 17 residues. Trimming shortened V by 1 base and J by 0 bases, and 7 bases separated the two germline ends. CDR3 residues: CALGERGSSWDTRQMFF. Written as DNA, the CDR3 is TGTGCTCTTGGGGAACGGGGGAGCTCCTGGGACACCCGACAGATGTTTTTC.

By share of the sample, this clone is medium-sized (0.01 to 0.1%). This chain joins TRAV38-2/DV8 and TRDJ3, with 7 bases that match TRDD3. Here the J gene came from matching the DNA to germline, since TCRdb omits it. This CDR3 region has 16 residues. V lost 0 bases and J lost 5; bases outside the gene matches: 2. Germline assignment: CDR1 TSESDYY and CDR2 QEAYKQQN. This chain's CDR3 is CAYRSAGYRDTRQMFF. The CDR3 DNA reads TGTGCTTATAGGAGCGCGGGATACAGGGACACCCGACAGATGTTTTTC.

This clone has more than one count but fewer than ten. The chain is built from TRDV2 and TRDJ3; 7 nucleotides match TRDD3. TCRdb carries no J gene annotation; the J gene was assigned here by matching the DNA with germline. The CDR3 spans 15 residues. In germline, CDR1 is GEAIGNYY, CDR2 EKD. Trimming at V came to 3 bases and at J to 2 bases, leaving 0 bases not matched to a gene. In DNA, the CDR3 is TGTGCCTGTGACCTGGGGGCCTGGGACACCCGACAGATGTTTTTC. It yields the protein CACDLGAWDTRQMFF.

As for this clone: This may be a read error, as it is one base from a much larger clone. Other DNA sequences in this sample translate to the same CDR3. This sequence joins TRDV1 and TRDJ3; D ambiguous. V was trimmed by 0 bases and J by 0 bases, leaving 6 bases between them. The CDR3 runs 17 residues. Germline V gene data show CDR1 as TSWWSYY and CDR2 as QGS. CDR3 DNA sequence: TGTGCTCTTGGGGAACTAGGGAGCTCCTGGGACACCCGACAGATGTTTTTC. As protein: CALGELGSSWDTRQMFF.

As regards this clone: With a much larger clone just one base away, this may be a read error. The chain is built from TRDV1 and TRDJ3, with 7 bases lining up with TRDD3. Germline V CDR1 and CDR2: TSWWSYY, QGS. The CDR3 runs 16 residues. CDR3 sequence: CALGEGYSWDPRQMFF. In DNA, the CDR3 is TGTGCTCTTGGGGAGGGATACTCCTGGGACCCCCGACAGATGTTTTTC.

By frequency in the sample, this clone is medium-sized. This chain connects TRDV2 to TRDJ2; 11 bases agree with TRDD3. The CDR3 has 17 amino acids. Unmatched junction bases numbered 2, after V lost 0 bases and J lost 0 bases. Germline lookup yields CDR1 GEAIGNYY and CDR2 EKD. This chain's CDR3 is CACDTVLGDTLTAQLFF. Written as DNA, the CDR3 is TGTGCCTGTGACACCGTACTGGGGGATACTTTGACAGCACAACTCTTCTTT.

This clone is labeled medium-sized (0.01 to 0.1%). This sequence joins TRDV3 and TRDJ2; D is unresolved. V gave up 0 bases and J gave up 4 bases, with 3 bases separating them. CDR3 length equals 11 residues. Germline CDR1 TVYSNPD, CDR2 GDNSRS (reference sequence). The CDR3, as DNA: TGTGCCTTTAGGGGGACAGCACAACTCTTCTTT. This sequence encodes CAFRGTAQLFF.

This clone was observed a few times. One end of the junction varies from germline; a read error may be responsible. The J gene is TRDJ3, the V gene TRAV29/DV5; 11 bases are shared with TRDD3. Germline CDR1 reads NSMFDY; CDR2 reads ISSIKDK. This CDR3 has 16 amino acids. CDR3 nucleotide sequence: TGTGCAGCAAGCTGGGGGATACGCTGGGACCCCCGACAGATGTTTTTC. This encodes CAASWGIRWDPRQMFF.

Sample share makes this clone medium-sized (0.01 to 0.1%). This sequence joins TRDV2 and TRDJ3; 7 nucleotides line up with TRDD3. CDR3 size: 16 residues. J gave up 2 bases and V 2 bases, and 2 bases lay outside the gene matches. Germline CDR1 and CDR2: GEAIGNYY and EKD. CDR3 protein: CACDSTGAWDTRQMFF. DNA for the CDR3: TGTGCCTGTGACAGTACTGGGGCCTGGGACACCCGACAGATGTTTTTC.

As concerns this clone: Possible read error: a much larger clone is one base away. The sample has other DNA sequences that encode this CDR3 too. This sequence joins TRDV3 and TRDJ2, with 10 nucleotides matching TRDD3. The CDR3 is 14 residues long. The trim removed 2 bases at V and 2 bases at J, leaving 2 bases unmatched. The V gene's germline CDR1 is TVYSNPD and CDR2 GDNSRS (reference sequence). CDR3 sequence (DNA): TGTGCCTTTGGGGGATACGCGTTGACAGCACAACTCTTCTTT. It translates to CAFGGYALTAQLFF.

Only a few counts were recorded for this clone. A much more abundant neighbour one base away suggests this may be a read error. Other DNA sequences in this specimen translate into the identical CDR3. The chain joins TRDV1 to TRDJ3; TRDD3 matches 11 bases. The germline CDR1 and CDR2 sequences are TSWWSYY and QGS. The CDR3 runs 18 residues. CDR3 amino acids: CALGESGGYSWDTRQMFF. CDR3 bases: TGTGCTCTTGGGGAATCTGGGGGATACTCCTGGGACACCCGACAGATGTTTTTT.

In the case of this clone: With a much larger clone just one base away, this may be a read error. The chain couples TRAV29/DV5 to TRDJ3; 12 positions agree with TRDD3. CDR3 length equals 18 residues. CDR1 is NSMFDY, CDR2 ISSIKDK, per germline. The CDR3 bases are TGTGCAGCAAGCCTACTGGGGGATACCTCCTGGGACTCCCGACAGATGTTTTTC. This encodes CAASLLGDTSWDSRQMFF.

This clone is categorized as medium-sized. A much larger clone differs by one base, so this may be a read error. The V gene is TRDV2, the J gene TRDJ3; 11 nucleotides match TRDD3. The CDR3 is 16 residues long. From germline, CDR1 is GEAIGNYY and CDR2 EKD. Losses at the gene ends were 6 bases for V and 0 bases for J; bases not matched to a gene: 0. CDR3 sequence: CACTGGYSWDTRQMFF. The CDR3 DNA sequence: TGTGCCTGTACTGGGGGATACTCCTGGGACACCCGACAGATGTTTTTC.

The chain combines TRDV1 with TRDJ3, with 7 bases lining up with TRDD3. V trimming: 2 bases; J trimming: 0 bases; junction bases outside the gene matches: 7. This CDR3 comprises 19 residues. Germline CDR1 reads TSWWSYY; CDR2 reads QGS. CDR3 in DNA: TGTGCTCTTGGGGAATTCTGGGGGGCGAGCTCCTGGGACACCCGACAGATGTTTTTC. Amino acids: CALGEFWGASSWDTRQMFF.

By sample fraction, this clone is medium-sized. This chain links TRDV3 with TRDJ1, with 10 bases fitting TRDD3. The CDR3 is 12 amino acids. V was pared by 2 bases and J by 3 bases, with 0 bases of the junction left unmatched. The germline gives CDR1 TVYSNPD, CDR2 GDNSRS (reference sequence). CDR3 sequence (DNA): TGTGCCTTTGGGGGATACGCCGATAAACTCATCTTT. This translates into CAFGGYADKLIF.